This passage covers 9 T cell receptor beta chains from one sample sequenced in a study of early T cells in non-severe SARS-CoV-2 infection. TCRdb used MiXCR to reprocess the 5' RACE reads, holding one entry per CDR3 protein. The table lists just over 95,000 distinct CDR3 sequences, approximately 9.9% of them singletons. This material consisted of whole blood, taken at baseline. All receptors derive from an adult who was a healthcare worker with PCR-confirmed SARS-CoV-2 infection or an uninfected control (not recorded which).

This clonotype appeared a few times. The DNA for the CDR3 is TGCAGCGTCACCCAGGGGGGGGAAAACTACGAGCAGTACTTC. This codes for CSVTQGGENYEQYF. The V gene is TRBV29-1, the J gene TRBJ2-7, with D perhaps assigned TRBD1 or TRBD2 (7 bases each). V was trimmed by 6 bases and J by 3 bases, leaving 18 bases between them. Germline V gene sequence: CDR1 SQVTM, CDR2 ANQGSEA. The CDR3 is 14 residues long.

The rearrangement uses TRBV7-9 and TRBJ2-1, with 12 bases matching TRBD2. From germline, CDR1 is SEHNR and CDR2 FQNEAQ (reference sequence). The CDR3 has 16 residues. V shed 4 bases, J shed 2 bases, and the junction held 3 bases outside the gene matches. This CDR3 is CASSSLAGGPYNEQFF. As DNA, the CDR3 is TGTGCCAGCAGCTCGCTAGCGGGAGGGCCCTACAATGAGCAGTTCTTC.

V gene TRBV27 combines with J gene TRBJ2-7; 7 bases map to TRBD2. The ends lost 6 bases at V and 5 bases at J; junction bases unmatched: 10. Germline-derived CDR1 and CDR2 are MNHEY and SMNVEV (reference sequence). The CDR3 runs 14 residues. The CDR3 DNA sequence: TGTGCCAGCAGCCCACGGACGGGGAGGGACGAGCAGTACTTC. Its translation: CASSPRTGRDEQYF.

V and J are TRBV29-1 and TRBJ1-2; weak D call: TRBD1 (5 bases). This CDR3 has 11 amino acids. Deletions cut 3 bases from V and 8 bases from J, with 10 bases between. Germline CDR1 and CDR2: SQVTM and ANQGSEA. The CDR3 nucleotides read TGCAGCGTTGAGAGGGACCGGGGCTACACCTTC. It is translated as CSVERDRGYTF.

V gene TRBV30 combines with J gene TRBJ2-7, with D maybe TRBD2 (6 bases). CDR3 length equals 14 residues. Per germline, CDR1 GTSNPN and CDR2 SVGIG (reference sequence). V was shortened by 0 bases and J by 0 bases, with 9 bases between the two germline ends. Here the CDR3 reads CAWSVGGVSYEQYF. The CDR3 nucleotides are TGTGCCTGGAGTGTCGGAGGGGTCTCCTACGAGCAGTACTTC.

This chain links TRBV7-2 with TRBJ1-3; D remains unclear. The germline CDR1 and CDR2 sequences are SGHTA and FQGNSA. This CDR3 comprises 15 residues. Trimming shortened V by 5 bases and J by 0 bases, and 11 bases separated the two germline ends. CDR3 DNA sequence: TGTGCCAGCAGCCCCGGTTGGAGCTCTGGAAACACCATATATTTT. Amino acid sequence: CASSPGWSSGNTIYF.

This clonotype was seen more than once but under ten times. CDR3 coding DNA: TGTGCCAGCAGTTTATCAGGGCCTAACTATGGCTACACCTTC. Translating gives CASSLSGPNYGYTF. The chain links TRBV27 to TRBJ1-2; D gene unclear. The ends were cut back, 0 bases at V and 0 bases at J, with 5 bases in the middle. The CDR3 is 14 amino acids. The germline gives CDR1 MNHEY, CDR2 SMNVEV (reference sequence).

This chain connects TRBV7-2 to TRBJ2-7; D unclear. In germline, CDR1 is SGHTA, CDR2 FQGNSA. This CDR3 contains 13 residues. The germline V and J ends were trimmed by 1 base and 6 bases, with 10 bases remaining between them. CDR3 in DNA: TGTGCCAGCAGCTTAGAAGGGCTATCCGAGCAGTACTTC. It yields the protein CASSLEGLSEQYF.

This clonotype was seen more than once but under ten times. The chain couples TRBV3-1 to TRBJ2-7; 11 bases agree with TRBD1. Germline V gene sequence: CDR1 LGHDT, CDR2 YNNKEL (reference sequence). After removal of 4 bases from V and 2 bases from J, the junction contained 7 bases not matched to a gene. The CDR3 length is 16 residues. CDR3 in amino acids: CASSPSGTGGAYEQYF. CDR3 in DNA: TGTGCCAGCAGCCCGTCCGGGACAGGGGGGGCCTACGAGCAGTACTTC.